This T cell receptor (beta chain) was captured by sequencing in a study of T-cell reconstitution after alpha-beta-depleted transplantation in children. Unique molecular identifiers were incorporated during preparation of the TCRbeta library. Using its own MiXCR run on the PCR reads, TCRdb lists one record per CDR3 protein. The sample shows approximately 520,000 distinct CDR3 sequences, about an eighth of them seen only once. Looked up from germline, CDR1 is MNHNS and CDR2 is SASEGT. The length of the CDR3 is 11 residues. V lost 6 bases to trimming and J lost 5 bases, with 7 bases between them. Findings of the study overall: Reportedly, alpha-beta T cells present about two months post-transplant originated from several hundred expanded clones of graft origin. T-cell counts and diversity were attributed mostly to newly produced T cells one year after transplant.

A few counts support this clonotype. Its antigen is still unknown. The receptor was derived from a female patient between 2 and 15 years old who had a stem cell transplant for aplastic anemia, so the T cells may come from the graft donor. The sample was PBMCs, mostly from graft donor cells, taken 180 days after TCRalphabeta/CD19-depleted stem cell transplant. The genes are TRBV6-1 and TRBJ2-5, with D unclear. The CDR3 DNA reads TGTGCCAGCAGGGGATGGGAGACCCAGTACTTC. The encoded protein is CASRGWETQYF.